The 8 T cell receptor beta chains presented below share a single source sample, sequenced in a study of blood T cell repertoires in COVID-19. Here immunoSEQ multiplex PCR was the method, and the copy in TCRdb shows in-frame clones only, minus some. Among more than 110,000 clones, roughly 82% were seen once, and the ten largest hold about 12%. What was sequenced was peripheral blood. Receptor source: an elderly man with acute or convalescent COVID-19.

The CDR3: CASSVDRDNSPLHF. The CDR3 nucleotides are TGTGCCAGCAGTGTGGACAGGGACAATTCACCCCTCCACTTT. The chain couples TRBV2 to TRBJ1-6; TRBD1 aligns across 8 bases. CDR3 length: 14 amino acids. Losses at the gene ends were 4 bases for V and 7 bases for J; bases not matched to a gene: 3. The germline V gene has CDR1 SNHLY and CDR2 FYNNEI.

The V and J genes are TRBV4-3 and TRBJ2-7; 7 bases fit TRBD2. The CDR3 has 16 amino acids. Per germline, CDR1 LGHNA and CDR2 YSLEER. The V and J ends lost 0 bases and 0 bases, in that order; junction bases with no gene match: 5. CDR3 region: CASSQELAATSYEQYF. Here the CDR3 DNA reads TGCGCCAGCAGCCAAGAGCTAGCGGCGACCTCCTACGAGCAGTACTTC.

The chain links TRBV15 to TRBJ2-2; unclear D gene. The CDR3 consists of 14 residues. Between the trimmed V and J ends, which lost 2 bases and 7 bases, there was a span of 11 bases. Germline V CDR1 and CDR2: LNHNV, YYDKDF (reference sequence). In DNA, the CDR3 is TGTGCCACCAGCAGACAGTTGACGGGCGGGGAGCTGTTTTTT. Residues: CATSRQLTGGELFF.

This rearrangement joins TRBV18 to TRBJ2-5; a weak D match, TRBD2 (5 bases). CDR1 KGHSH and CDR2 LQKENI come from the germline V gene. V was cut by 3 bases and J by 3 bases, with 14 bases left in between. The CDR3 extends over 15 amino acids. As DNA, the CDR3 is TGTGCCAGCTCACCGGCACAGAGGGCTAAAGAGACCCAGTACTTC. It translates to CASSPAQRAKETQYF.

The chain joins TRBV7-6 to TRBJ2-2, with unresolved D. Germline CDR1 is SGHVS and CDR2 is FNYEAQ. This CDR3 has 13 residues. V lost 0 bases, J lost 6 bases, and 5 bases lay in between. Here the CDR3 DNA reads TGTGCCAGCAGCTTAGCCCTAGCCGGGGAGCTGTTTTTT. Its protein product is CASSLALAGELFF.

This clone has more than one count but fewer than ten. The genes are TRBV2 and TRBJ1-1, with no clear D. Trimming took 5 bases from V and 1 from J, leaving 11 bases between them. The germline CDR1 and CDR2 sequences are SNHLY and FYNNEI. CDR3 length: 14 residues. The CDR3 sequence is CASSKQTANTEAFF. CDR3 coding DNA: TGTGCCAGCAGTAAGCAAACAGCGAACACTGAAGCTTTCTTT.

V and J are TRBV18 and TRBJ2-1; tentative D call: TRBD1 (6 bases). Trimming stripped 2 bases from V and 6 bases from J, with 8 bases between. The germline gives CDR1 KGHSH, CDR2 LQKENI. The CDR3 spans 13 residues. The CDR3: CASSPGDINEQFF. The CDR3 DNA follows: TGTGCCAGCTCACCAGGGGACATCAATGAGCAGTTCTTC.

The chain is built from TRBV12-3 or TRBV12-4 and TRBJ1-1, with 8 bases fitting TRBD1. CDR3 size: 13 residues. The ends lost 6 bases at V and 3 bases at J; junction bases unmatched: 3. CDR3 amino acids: CASRKTGDTEAFF. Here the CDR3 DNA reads TGTGCCAGCAGGAAGACAGGGGACACTGAAGCTTTCTTT.